Listed below are T cell receptor beta chains from one sample, sequenced in a study of Tregs in tolerant kidney transplant recipients. Sequencing used immunoSEQ multiplex PCR; TCRdb keeps in-frame clones, though not all of them. The repertoire holds roughly 99,000 clones, with roughly 93% as singletons. Source: CD4+ T cells from blood, taken before the transplant. The receptors derive from a human donor who received a combined kidney and bone marrow transplant. Both conserved end residues are part of each CDR3. The order of the fields is J gene, D gene, V gene, CDR3 DNA, CDR3 protein. A D gene is named only where the DNA matches it firmly.

TRBJ1-2 | NA | TRBV5-6 | TGTGCCAGCATCCACACTAAGACTCGCTCTCGCTACACCTTC | CASIHTKTRSRYTF
TRBJ2-6 | NA | TRBV16 | TGTGCCAGCAGCCCACAGGGTGGTGGGGCCAACGTCCTGACTTTC | CASSPQGGGANVLTF
TRBJ2-1 | TRBD1 | TRBV9 | TGTGCCAGCAGCCCTCAGACAGGGGATGAGCAGTTCTTC | CASSPQTGDEQFF
TRBJ2-6 | NA | TRBV7-9 | TGTGCCAGCAGGAGGGGGGGAACTTACTCTGGGGCCAACGTCCTGACTTTC | CASRRGGTYSGANVLTF
TRBJ1-5 | TRBD1 | TRBV7-2 | TGTGCCAGCAGCTGGACAGGGGGCAATCAGCCCCAGCATTTT | CASSWTGGNQPQHF
TRBJ2-2 | TRBD2 | TRBV5-1 | TGCGCCAGCAGCCCGAGCGGGGGGGCCAACGGGGAGCTGTTTTTT | CASSPSGGANGELFF
TRBJ1-3 | NA | TRBV5-1 | TGCGCCAGCAGCCTAGAAACAGGGTCCTCTGGAAACACCATATATTTT | CASSLETGSSGNTIYF
TRBJ1-1 | TRBD1 | TRBV6-5 | TGTGCCAGCAGAACAGGGGGACGAACTGAAGCTTTCTTT | CASRTGGRTEAFF
TRBJ2-5 | TRBD1 | TRBV18 | TGTGCCAGCACGCTGGACAGGGCGGAGACCCAGTACTTC | CASTLDRAETQYF
TRBJ2-7 | NA | TRBV5-1 | TGCGCCAGCAGCTTGGATCAGGGTCGGCGCGAGCAGTACTTC | CASSLDQGRREQYF
TRBJ2-1 | TRBD1 | TRBV19 | TGTGCCAGTAGGACAGGGGACTCCTACAATGAGCAGTTCTTC | CASRTGDSYNEQFF
TRBJ1-1 | TRBD1 | TRBV10-3 | TGTGCCATCAGTGAGTCGGGAGGGACAGGGCGGGCGAACACTGAAGCTTTCTTT | CAISESGGTGRANTEAFF
TRBJ2-1 | NA | TRBV7-2 | TGTGCCAGCAGCTTAGAGAGGACAGAATACAATGAGCAGTTCTTC | CASSLERTEYNEQFF
TRBJ2-5 | TRBD1 | TRBV5-4 | TGTGCCAGCAGCCGGGACAGTAGTGGGGCCCAGTACTTC | CASSRDSSGAQYF
TRBJ2-7 | TRBD2 | TRBV29-1 | TGCAGCGTTGAGGGACTAGCCGGGGGGAGGGGGCAGTACTTC | CSVEGLAGGRGQYF
TRBJ2-7 | NA | TRBV11-3 | TGTGCCAGCAGCGAAGAGCGGGTCTCGACCTACGAGCAGTACTTC | CASSEERVSTYEQYF